Here is one T cell receptor beta chain with its context. What it binds is unknown. This CDR3 has 15 residues. The V gene's germline CDR1 is SEHNR and CDR2 FQNEAQ (reference sequence). V trimming: 5 bases; J trimming: 5 bases; junction bases outside the gene matches: 11. This sample was taken from a study of shared clonotypes between healthy human individuals. Naive CD8 cells comprised CD45RO-negative, CCR7-positively selected cells, excluding terminally differentiated effector memory CD45RA+ cells. Clones were read by immunoSEQ multiplex PCR, and TCRdb kept only the in-frame ones, dropping some. The data contain hundreds of thousands of clones, about 90% of them singletons. Study-level findings and limits: Across subsets, estimated richness was generally greater for naive than for memory populations. How much donors shared clonotypes was expected to be affected by sequencing depth. Though the depth was large, rarefaction showed that sorted-subset sequencing was incomplete.

This chain links TRBV7-9 with TRBJ2-7; 8 bases are shared with TRBD1. The receptor comes from a man younger than 45 in good health. The material sequenced was naive CD8+ T cells sorted from blood. The CDR3: CASSPVARGLNEQYF. Here the CDR3 DNA reads TGTGCCAGCAGCCCCGTGGCCAGGGGGCTGAACGAGCAGTACTTC.